This note documents a single TCR beta chain sequence. These data belong to a study of OX40 agonist ivuxolimab in advanced cancers. Whole-study context: All patients had ivuxolimab intravenously every 2 weeks at 0.01 to 10 mg/kg. A male proportion of 82.7% was recorded, with mean age around 62 years and range about 23 to 80. Previous treatment with anti-PD-1, anti-PD-L1 or anti-CTLA-4 therapy was allowed; 40% had received some.

Measured with immunoSEQ multiplex PCR; TCRdb has only the in-frame clones, and not every one. The sample has 50,000 to 70,000 clones; around four fifths are singletons. The CDR3 covers 14 residues. V was shortened by 6 bases and J by 3 bases, with 9 bases between the two germline ends. CDR1 and CDR2 (germline): MNHEY, SVGAGI. This receptor was identified in an adult with an advanced solid tumor such as melanoma, head and neck, liver or kidney cancer. The sequences come from CD4+ or CD8+ T cells sorted from blood, collected in a trial of the OX40 agonist ivuxolimab. The chain uses TRBV6-5 and TRBJ2-6, with D uncertain. The chain's CDR3 is CASSRDLGANVLTF. CDR3 nucleotide sequence: TGTGCCAGCAGCCGCGATCTTGGGGCCAACGTCCTGACTTTC.